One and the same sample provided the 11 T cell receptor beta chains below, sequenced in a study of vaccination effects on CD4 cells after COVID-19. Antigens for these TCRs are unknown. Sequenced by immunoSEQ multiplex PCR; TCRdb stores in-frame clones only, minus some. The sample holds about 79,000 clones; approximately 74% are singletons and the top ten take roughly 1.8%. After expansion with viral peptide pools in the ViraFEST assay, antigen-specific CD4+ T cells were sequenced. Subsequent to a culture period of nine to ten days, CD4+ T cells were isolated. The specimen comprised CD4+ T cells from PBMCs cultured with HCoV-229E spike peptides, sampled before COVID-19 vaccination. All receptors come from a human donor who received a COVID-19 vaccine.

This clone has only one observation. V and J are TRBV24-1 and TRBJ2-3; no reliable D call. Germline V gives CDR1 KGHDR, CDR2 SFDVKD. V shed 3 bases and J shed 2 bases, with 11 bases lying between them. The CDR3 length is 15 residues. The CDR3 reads CATSDPRRTTDTQYF. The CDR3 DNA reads TGTGCCACCAGTGATCCACGGCGGACCACAGATACGCAGTATTTT.

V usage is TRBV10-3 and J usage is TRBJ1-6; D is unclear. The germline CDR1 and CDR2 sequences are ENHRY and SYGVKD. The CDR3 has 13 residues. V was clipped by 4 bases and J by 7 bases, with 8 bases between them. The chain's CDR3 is CAISAQDNSPLHF. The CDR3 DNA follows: TGTGCCATCAGTGCTCAGGACAATTCACCCCTCCACTTT.

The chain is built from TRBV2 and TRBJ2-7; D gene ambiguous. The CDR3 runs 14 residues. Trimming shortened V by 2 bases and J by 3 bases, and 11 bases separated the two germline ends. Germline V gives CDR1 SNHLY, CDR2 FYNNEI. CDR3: CASSEKRGFYEQYV. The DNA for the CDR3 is TGTGCCAGCAGTGAAAAACGAGGTTTCTACGAGCAGTACGTC.

CDR3 loop: CASSPKGGRAKNIQYF. The CDR3 DNA sequence: TGTGCCAGCTCACCGAAGGGAGGGCGAGCCAAAAACATTCAGTACTTC. V usage is TRBV18 and J usage is TRBJ2-4; 7 nucleotides agree with TRBD2. The CDR3 is 16 residues long. Trimming took 3 bases from V and 0 from J; bases not matched to a gene: 5. Germline V CDR1 and CDR2: KGHSH, LQKENI.

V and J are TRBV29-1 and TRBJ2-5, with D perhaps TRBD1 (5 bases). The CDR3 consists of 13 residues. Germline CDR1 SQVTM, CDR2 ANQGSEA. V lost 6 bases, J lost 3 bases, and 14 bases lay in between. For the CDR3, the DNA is TGCAGCGTCGCCAGGGCTCGGGAAGAGACCCAGTACTTC. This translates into CSVARAREETQYF.

This CDR3 is CVWRGRFQETQYF. The CDR3 DNA follows: TGTGTCTGGCGGGGGCGTTTCCAAGAGACCCAGTACTTC. The chain is built from TRBV27 and TRBJ2-5; D perhaps matches TRBD2 (7 bases). Germline V lookup: CDR1 MNHEY, CDR2 SMNVEV (reference sequence). This CDR3 has 13 residues.

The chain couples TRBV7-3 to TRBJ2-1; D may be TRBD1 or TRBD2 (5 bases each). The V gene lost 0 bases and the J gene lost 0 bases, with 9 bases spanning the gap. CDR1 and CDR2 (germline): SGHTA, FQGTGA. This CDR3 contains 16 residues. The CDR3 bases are TGTGCCAGCAGCTTAACTGGGGGTAGCTCCTACAATGAGCAGTTCTTC. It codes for CASSLTGGSSYNEQFF.

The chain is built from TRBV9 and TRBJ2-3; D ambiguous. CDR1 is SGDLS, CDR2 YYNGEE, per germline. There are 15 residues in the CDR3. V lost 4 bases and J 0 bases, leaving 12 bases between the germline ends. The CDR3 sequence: CASSPGRHSTDTQYF. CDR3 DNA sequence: TGTGCCAGCAGCCCCGGACGTCATAGCACAGATACGCAGTATTTT.

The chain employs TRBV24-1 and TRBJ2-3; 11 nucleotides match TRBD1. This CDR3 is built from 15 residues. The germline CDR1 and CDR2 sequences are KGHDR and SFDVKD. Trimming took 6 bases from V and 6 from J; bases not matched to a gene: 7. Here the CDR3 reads CATSTDRGRSDTQYF. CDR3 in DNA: TGTGCCACCAGTACGGACAGGGGGCGATCTGATACGCAGTATTTT.

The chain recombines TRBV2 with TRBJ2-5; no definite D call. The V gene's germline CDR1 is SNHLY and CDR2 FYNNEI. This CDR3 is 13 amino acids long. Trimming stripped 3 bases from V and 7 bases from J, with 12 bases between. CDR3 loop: CASSDEVSGTQYF. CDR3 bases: TGTGCCAGCAGTGATGAAGTTTCGGGGACCCAGTACTTC.

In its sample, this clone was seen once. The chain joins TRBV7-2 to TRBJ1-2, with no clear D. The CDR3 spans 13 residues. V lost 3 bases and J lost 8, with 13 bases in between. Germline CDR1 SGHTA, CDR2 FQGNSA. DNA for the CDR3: TGTGCCAGCAGCTTTATGTATTCGGGGGGCTACACCTTC. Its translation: CASSFMYSGGYTF.